This TCR beta chain comes out of a study of T cells after yellow fever vaccination. By 5'RACE template switching, TCR cDNA was produced, with a universal primer site and UMIs added in the process. TCRdb analysed the 5' RACE reads with MiXCR anew, one entry per CDR3 protein. The data show around 360,000 distinct CDR3 sequences, under 14% seen once. CDR3 length: 16 amino acids. The germline gives CDR1 KGHDR, CDR2 SFDVKD. J was trimmed by 4 bases and V by 5 bases; bases with no gene match: 9. This specimen consisted of PBMCs, obtained on the day of the first yellow fever vaccination. The chain employs TRBV24-1 and TRBJ2-5, with 10 bases fitting TRBD1. This clonotype was sampled from a man aged 18 to 29 who received the YFV17D yellow fever vaccine. The CDR3 sequence is CATSARTGGVGETQYF. CDR3 nucleotides: TGTGCCACCAGTGCCCGGACAGGGGGAGTGGGAGAGACCCAGTACTTC.